This is a list of T cell receptor beta chains from one sample in a study of T-cell memory formation after mild COVID-19. From the 5' RACE reads, TCRdb called clonotypes with MiXCR, one entry per CDR3 protein. There are some 450,000 distinct CDR3 sequences in the sample; approximately 18% occur only once, and 20% to 25% lies in the top ten. The specimen sequenced was PBMCs or a T cell subset sorted from them (not recorded which). The receptors here all came from a man aged 18-30 years who had mild COVID-19 (a few samples of this study predate the infection). Cell type and time point are not known. CDR3s include the opening cysteine and the closing phenylalanine or tryptophan. A D gene is named only where the DNA matches it firmly. Clone sizes are given selectively: once, few, many, or a class where the clone is expanded.

clone_size,cdr3_length,j_call,v_call,d_call,cdr3_aa,cdr3_nt
NA,17,TRBJ2-1,TRBV12-3/TRBV12-4,NA,CASSPRPGRPHGNEQFF,TGTGCCAGCAGTCCCCGTCCTGGGCGCCCTCATGGGAATGAGCAGTTCTTC
few,16,TRBJ1-5,TRBV27,NA,CASSLYGPGLNQPQHF,TGTGCCAGCAGTTTATACGGCCCAGGCCTCAATCAGCCCCAGCATTTT
few,19,TRBJ1-6,TRBV7-2,TRBD1,CASSAPGQVAFSYNSPLHF,TGTGCCAGCAGCGCCCCGGGACAGGTGGCATTCTCCTATAATTCACCCCTCCACTTT
NA,14,TRBJ1-5,TRBV10-2,TRBD1,CASGGQVSNQPQHF,TGCGCCAGCGGAGGACAGGTTAGCAATCAGCCCCAGCATTTT
NA,14,TRBJ1-2,TRBV4-1,NA,CASSQVQASRGYTF,TGCGCCAGCAGCCAAGTTCAGGCCTCGCGTGGCTACACCTTC
NA,11,TRBJ2-1,TRBV12-3/TRBV12-4,NA,CASSFFDEQFF,TGTGCCAGCAGTTTTTTCGATGAGCAGTTCTTC
many,15,TRBJ2-5,TRBV4-1,NA,CASSHSPAGQETQYF,TGCGCCAGCAGCCATTCCCCGGCGGGGCAAGAGACCCAGTACTTC
many,15,TRBJ2-1,TRBV4-3,NA,CASRPGTSKYNEQFF,TGCGCCAGCAGACCCGGGACGTCAAAGTACAATGAGCAGTTCTTC
NA,13,TRBJ2-7,TRBV12-3/TRBV12-4,NA,CASSWDIGSEQYF,TGTGCCAGCAGCTGGGACATCGGCAGCGAGCAGTACTTC
NA,10,TRBJ2-1,TRBV5-7,NA,CASTDVEQFF,TGTGCCAGCACTGACGTCGAGCAGTTCTTC
few,15,TRBJ2-3,TRBV10-2,NA,CASSESWKRQDTQYF,TGCGCCAGCAGTGAGTCGTGGAAGCGGCAAGATACGCAGTATTTT
few,12,TRBJ1-5,TRBV2,NA,CASAGGNQPQHF,TGTGCCAGCGCGGGGGGCAATCAGCCCCAGCATTTT
few,17,TRBJ2-5,TRBV20-1,TRBD2,CSARERGYSGVLATQYF,TGCAGTGCTAGAGAGAGGGGGTATAGCGGGGTGTTGGCGACCCAGTACTTC
few,14,TRBJ1-2,TRBV5-1,NA,CASSYQGGEGGYTF,TGCGCCAGCAGCTACCAAGGGGGTGAGGGTGGCTACACCTTC
NA,14,TRBJ2-2,TRBV7-3,NA,CASSSLPNTGELFF,TGTGCCAGCAGCTCACTCCCGAACACCGGGGAGCTGTTTTTT
many,13,TRBJ2-5,TRBV15,NA,CATSVDSTETQYF,TGTGCCACCAGCGTGGACAGTACGGAGACCCAGTACTTC
few,14,TRBJ1-4,TRBV5-1,NA,CASSNYRVDEKLFF,TGCGCCAGCAGCAACTACAGGGTTGATGAAAAACTGTTTTTT
few,13,TRBJ2-1,TRBV18,NA,CASSPAGATEQFF,TGTGCCAGCTCACCAGCGGGGGCGACTGAGCAGTTCTTC
few,13,TRBJ1-1,TRBV5-1,NA,CASSPGAPDEAFF,TGCGCCAGCAGCCCTGGGGCACCCGACGAAGCTTTCTTT
few,12,TRBJ1-1,TRBV6-5,NA,CASRTKNTEAFF,TGTGCCAGCAGGACCAAGAACACTGAAGCTTTCTTT
few,16,TRBJ1-2,TRBV2,NA,CASRGTYLSPNYGYTF,TGTGCCAGCAGGGGGACATACCTATCACCTAACTATGGCTACACCTTC
few,15,TRBJ2-1,TRBV4-3,TRBD2,CASSHLLAGNNEQFF,TGCGCCAGCAGCCACTTACTAGCGGGGAACAATGAGCAGTTCTTC
few,11,TRBJ2-5,TRBV20-1,NA,CSAIKTETQYF,TGCAGTGCCATCAAGACAGAGACCCAGTACTTC
NA,15,TRBJ1-5,TRBV15,NA,CATSPRAIHNQPQHF,TGTGCCACCAGCCCCAGGGCCATTCATAATCAGCCCCAGCATTTT
few,18,TRBJ2-5,TRBV4-3,TRBD2,CASSIRTSGGEYQETQYF,TGCGCCAGCAGCATCCGGACTAGCGGGGGAGAGTACCAAGAGACCCAGTACTTC
NA,16,TRBJ2-2,TRBV4-3,TRBD1,CASSPFAGQGSGELFF,TGCGCCAGCAGCCCATTTGCAGGACAGGGGTCCGGGGAGCTGTTTTTT
few,13,TRBJ1-1,TRBV20-1,NA,CSVTGLMNTEAFF,TGCAGTGTGACGGGCCTGATGAACACTGAAGCTTTCTTT
NA,13,TRBJ1-1,TRBV29-1,NA,CSVVTGSGTEAFF,TGCAGCGTTGTAACAGGGTCGGGCACTGAAGCTTTCTTT
NA,15,TRBJ2-2,TRBV7-8,NA,CASSAGDGNTGELFF,TGTGCCAGCAGCGCCGGGGACGGGAACACCGGGGAGCTGTTTTTT
few,16,TRBJ2-5,TRBV9,TRBD2,CASSGTSGGVGETQYF,TGTGCCAGCAGCGGGACTAGCGGGGGAGTCGGAGAGACCCAGTACTTC
NA,17,TRBJ2-1,TRBV7-2,TRBD2,CASSLVLAGLSYNEQFF,TGTGCCAGCAGCTTAGTACTAGCGGGCCTCTCCTACAATGAGCAGTTCTTC
NA,14,TRBJ1-2,TRBV6-5,TRBD1,CASSYRQGIYGYTF,TGTGCCAGCAGTTACAGACAGGGGATTTACGGCTACACCTTC
NA,13,TRBJ2-1,TRBV25-1,NA,CASSAGLHNEQFF,TGTGCCAGCAGTGCCGGACTGCACAATGAGCAGTTCTTC
many,16,TRBJ2-7,TRBV15,TRBD2,CATSEGVAGASYEQYF,TGTGCCACCAGCGAGGGGGTAGCGGGGGCCTCCTACGAGCAGTACTTC
NA,15,TRBJ1-3,TRBV7-9,NA,CASSPAVFSGNTIYF,TGTGCCAGCAGCCCTGCGGTATTCTCTGGAAACACCATATATTTT
NA,14,TRBJ2-3,TRBV24-1,NA,CATSGVGSTDTQYF,TGTGCCACCAGTGGGGTAGGGTCAACAGATACGCAGTATTTT
NA,17,TRBJ2-7,TRBV6-5,TRBD2,CASSYSVSGGPTYEQYF,TGTGCCAGCAGTTACTCCGTTAGCGGGGGGCCGACCTACGAGCAGTACTTC
many,16,TRBJ2-6,TRBV28,TRBD1,CASTGTGFIGANVLTF,TGTGCCAGCACCGGGACAGGGTTCATTGGGGCCAACGTCCTGACTTTC
few,16,TRBJ2-1,TRBV12-3/TRBV12-4,TRBD1,CASSIPGTASYNEQFF,TGTGCCAGCAGTATCCCGGGGACAGCGTCCTACAATGAGCAGTTCTTC
NA,17,TRBJ2-2,TRBV24-1,NA,CATSDLTTGPSTGELFF,TGTGCCACCAGTGATCTGACCACAGGCCCGAGCACCGGGGAGCTGTTTTTT
once,14,TRBJ1-2,TRBV28,TRBD1,CASSLRDSIYGYTF,TGTGCCAGCAGTTTGCGGGACAGCATCTATGGCTACACCTTC
NA,15,TRBJ2-1,TRBV5-4,TRBD2,CASSYSGTTGDEQFF,TGTGCCAGCAGCTATTCCGGGACTACCGGCGATGAGCAGTTCTTC
few,14,TRBJ1-6,TRBV7-4,NA,CASSLKWINSPLHF,TGTGCCAGCAGCTTAAAGTGGATTAATTCACCCCTCCACTTT
few,17,TRBJ1-3,TRBV7-9,NA,CASSLTSGVGGGNTIYF,TGTGCCAGCAGTCTGACATCGGGAGTAGGTGGCGGAAACACCATATATTTT
few,17,TRBJ2-7,TRBV3-1,TRBD1,CASSQGRQHRGPHEQYF,TGTGCCAGCAGCCAGGGCCGACAGCACAGGGGGCCCCACGAGCAGTACTTC
NA,12,TRBJ2-3,TRBV20-1,NA,CSARDGGATQYF,TGCAGTGCTAGAGATGGGGGGGCTACGCAGTATTTT
few,14,TRBJ2-1,TRBV28,TRBD1,CASRRPLGTVKQFF,TGTGCCAGCAGGAGACCCTTGGGGACAGTCAAGCAGTTCTTC
few,13,TRBJ2-3,TRBV10-3,NA,CAIRPDDTDTQYF,TGTGCCATCAGGCCAGATGACACAGATACGCAGTATTTT
few,16,TRBJ1-4,TRBV20-1,NA,CSARVLPEDLGGKLFF,TGCAGTGCTAGGGTTTTGCCGGAAGATCTAGGGGGAAAACTGTTTTTT
NA,13,TRBJ2-7,TRBV7-6,NA,CASSQTGINEQYF,TGTGCCAGCAGCCAGACGGGAATCAACGAGCAGTACTTC